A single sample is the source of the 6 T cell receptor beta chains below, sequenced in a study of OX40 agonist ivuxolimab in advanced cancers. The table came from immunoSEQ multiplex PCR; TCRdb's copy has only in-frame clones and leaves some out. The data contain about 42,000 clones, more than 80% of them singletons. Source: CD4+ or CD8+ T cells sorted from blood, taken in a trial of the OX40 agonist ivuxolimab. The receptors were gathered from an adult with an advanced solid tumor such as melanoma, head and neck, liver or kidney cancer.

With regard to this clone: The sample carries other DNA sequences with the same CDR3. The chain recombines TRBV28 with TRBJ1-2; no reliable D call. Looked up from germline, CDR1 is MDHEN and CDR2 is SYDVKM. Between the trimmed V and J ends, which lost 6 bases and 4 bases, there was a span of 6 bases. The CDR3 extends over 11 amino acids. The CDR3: CASREGYGYTF. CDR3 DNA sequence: TGTGCCAGCAGGGAGGGCTATGGCTACACCTTC.

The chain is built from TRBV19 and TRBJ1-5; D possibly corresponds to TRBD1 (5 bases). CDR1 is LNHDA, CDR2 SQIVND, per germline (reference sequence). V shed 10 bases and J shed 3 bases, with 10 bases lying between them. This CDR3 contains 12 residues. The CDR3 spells CANRQINQPQHF. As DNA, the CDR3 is TGTGCCAATCGACAGATCAATCAGCCCCAGCATTTT.

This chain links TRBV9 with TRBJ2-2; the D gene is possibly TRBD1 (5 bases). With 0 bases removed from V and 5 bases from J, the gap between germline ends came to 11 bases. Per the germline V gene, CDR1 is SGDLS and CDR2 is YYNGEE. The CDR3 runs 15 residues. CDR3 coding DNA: TGTGCCAGCAGCGTAGGACAGCACGGTACCGGGGAGCTGTTTTTT. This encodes CASSVGQHGTGELFF.

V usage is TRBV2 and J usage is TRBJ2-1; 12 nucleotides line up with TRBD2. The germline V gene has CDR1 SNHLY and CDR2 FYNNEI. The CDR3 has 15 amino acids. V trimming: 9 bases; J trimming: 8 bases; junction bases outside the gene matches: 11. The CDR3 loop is CARSGLAGPNDEQFF. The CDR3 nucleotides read TGTGCCAGATCCGGACTAGCGGGGCCTAACGATGAGCAGTTCTTC.

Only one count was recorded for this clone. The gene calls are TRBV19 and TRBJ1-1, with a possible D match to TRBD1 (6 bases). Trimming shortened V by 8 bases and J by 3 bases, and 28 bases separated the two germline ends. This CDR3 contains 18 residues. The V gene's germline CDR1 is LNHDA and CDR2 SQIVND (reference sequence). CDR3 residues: CASANRLRRGTPYTEAFF. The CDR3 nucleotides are TGTGCCAGTGCAAATCGTTTGAGAAGAGGGACACCATACACTGAAGCTTTCTTT.

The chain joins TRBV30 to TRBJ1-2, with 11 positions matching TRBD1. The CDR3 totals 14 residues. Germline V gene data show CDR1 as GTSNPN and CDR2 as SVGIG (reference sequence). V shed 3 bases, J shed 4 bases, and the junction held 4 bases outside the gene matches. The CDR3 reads CAWRGQGEFYGYTF. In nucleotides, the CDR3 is TGTGCCTGGAGGGGACAGGGGGAATTCTATGGCTACACCTTC.